The next 32 T cell receptor beta chains were all read from a single sample in a study of cytomegalovirus exposure and HLA in healthy donors. PCR primers comprised 60 Vbeta and 13 Jbeta primers. The protocol was immunoSEQ multiplex PCR, while the TCRdb copy is restricted to in-frame clones and leaves out a portion. The data contain about 130,000 clones, around three quarters of them singletons. The sequencing input was PBMCs. Receptor source: a middle-aged man in good health and CMV-seronegative.

This clone was counted a single time. The gene calls are TRBV5-1 and TRBJ2-7, with D perhaps matching TRBD1 (6 bases). CDR1 SGHRS and CDR2 YFSETQ come from the germline V gene. V shed 2 bases and J shed 3 bases, with 12 bases lying between them. The CDR3 loop spans 14 amino acids. The DNA of the CDR3 is TGCGCCAGCAGCTTTACCCAAGGGGGCTACGAGCAGTACTTC. Its protein is CASSFTQGGYEQYF.

The chain has TRBV29-1 and TRBJ1-3; D possibly corresponds to TRBD1 (5 bases). This CDR3 contains 12 residues. Trimming took 7 bases from V and 1 from J, leaving 8 bases between them. Germline V lookup: CDR1 SQVTM, CDR2 ANQGSEA. This CDR3 reads CSAQGSGNTIYF. Written as DNA, the CDR3 is TGCAGCGCCCAGGGTTCTGGAAACACCATATATTTT.

This clone appeared a single time. The CDR3 spells CASSEVYRVHEQYF. The CDR3 DNA sequence: TGTGCCAGCAGTGAAGTTTACAGGGTCCACGAGCAGTACTTC. The chain has TRBV2 and TRBJ2-7; D may be TRBD1 (6 bases). Looked up from germline, CDR1 is SNHLY and CDR2 is FYNNEI. Trimming removed 1 base at V and 5 bases at J, with 12 bases between. There are 14 residues in the CDR3.

This chain joins TRBV28 and TRBJ2-2; the match to TRBD2 covers 7 bases. CDR3 length: 15 residues. Germline lookup yields CDR1 MDHEN and CDR2 SYDVKM. Trimming cost V 6 bases and J 3 bases; bases outside gene matches: 7. CDR3 sequence (DNA): TGTGCCAGCAGCCCCGGGGGGATGTACACCGGGGAGCTGTTTTTT. Translation: CASSPGGMYTGELFF.

This clone was observed once. The chain carries TRBV7-9 and TRBJ1-4; possible D gene TRBD1, 5 bases. The CDR3 is 15 residues long. Germline CDR1 SEHNR, CDR2 FQNEAQ (reference sequence). Trimming stripped 5 bases from V and 2 bases from J, with 12 bases between. The CDR3 sequence is CASSILTDTNEKLFF. CDR3 coding DNA: TGTGCCAGCAGCATACTGACAGACACTAATGAAAAACTGTTTTTT. Full variable domain (rest looked up from reference TRBV7-9 and TRBJ1-4): DTGVSQNPRHKITKRGQNVTFRCDPISEHNRLYWYRQTLGQGPEFLTYFQNEAQLEKSRLLSDRFSAERPKGSFSTLEIQRTEQGDSAMYLCASSILTDTNEKLFFGSGTQLSVL.

CDR3 loop: CASRERDRANEQYF. CDR3 bases: TGTGCCAGCAGAGAGAGGGACAGGGCCAACGAGCAGTACTTC. This chain uses TRBV6-1 with TRBJ2-7, with 9 bases lining up with TRBD1. Trimming took 6 bases from V and 5 from J; bases not matched to a gene: 8. Germline loops: CDR1 MNHNS, CDR2 SASEGT. This CDR3 spans 14 amino acids.

This chain connects TRBV12-5 to TRBJ2-1, with TRBD2 as a possible D gene (5 bases). There are 13 residues in the CDR3. The V end was cut by 2 bases, the J end by 7 bases, with 9 bases between. Germline V gene lookup returns CDR1 LGHNT and CDR2 FRNRAP. This chain's CDR3 is CASGLSPGNEQFF. The CDR3 DNA is TGTGCTAGTGGTTTGTCCCCGGGGAATGAGCAGTTCTTC.

The rearrangement uses TRBV5-1 and TRBJ1-4, with a weak D call TRBD1 (6 bases). Germline V gene sequence: CDR1 SGHRS, CDR2 YFSETQ. V was clipped by 2 bases and J by 5 bases, with 13 bases between them. CDR3 length: 15 amino acids. This CDR3 reads CASSLGQLRNEKLFF. The CDR3 bases are TGCGCCAGCAGCTTAGGACAGCTTAGGAATGAAAAACTGTTTTTT.

The chain links TRBV6-1 to TRBJ1-1, with TRBD1 identical over 9 bases. This CDR3 comprises 16 residues. CDR1 and CDR2 (germline): MNHNS, SASEGT. Trimming removed 1 base from V and 1 base from J; junction bases left unmatched: 4. In DNA, the CDR3 is TGTGCCAGCAGTGAAGAGGGACAGGGTGCGAACACTGAAGCTTTCTTT. This codes for CASSEEGQGANTEAFF.

The rearrangement joins TRBV27 to TRBJ1-4; D unresolved. Germline CDR1 reads MNHEY; CDR2 reads SMNVEV (reference sequence). The CDR3 is 15 amino acids. Trimming left V 5 bases short and J 3 bases short, with 13 bases between. CDR3 nucleotides: TGTGCCAGCAGTATCCCAGTGTTTCCTAATGAAAAACTGTTTTTT. Translation: CASSIPVFPNEKLFF.

The chain joins TRBV5-6 to TRBJ1-2; TRBD1 agrees at 10 bases. CDR1 is SGHDT, CDR2 YYEEEE, per germline. With 3 bases clipped from V and 7 bases from J, the junction kept 15 bases outside the gene matches. The length of the CDR3 is 17 residues. The CDR3 is CASSYYGTGDPSAGYTF. The CDR3 nucleotides are TGTGCCAGCAGCTACTACGGGACAGGGGACCCCAGTGCTGGCTACACCTTC.

The V and J genes are TRBV10-3 and TRBJ2-4; 10 positions agree with TRBD1. The germline CDR1 and CDR2 sequences are ENHRY and SYGVKD. This CDR3 spans 17 amino acids. Losses at the gene ends were 10 bases for V and 9 bases for J; bases not matched to a gene: 21. The chain's CDR3 is CATQPQVGTGAVGIQYF. CDR3 coding DNA: TGTGCCACGCAGCCCCAGGTCGGGACAGGGGCGGTGGGCATTCAGTACTTC.

This clone was found once. This chain links TRBV7-2 with TRBJ1-1, with D unclear. CDR3 length: 11 residues. V was shortened by 0 bases and J by 13 bases, with 9 bases between the two germline ends. Per germline, CDR1 SGHTA and CDR2 FQGNSA. CDR3 in DNA: TGTGCCAGCAGCTTAGCTGCCGGGAATTTCTTT. Translation: CASSLAAGNFF.

CDR3 loop: CASSFLGGSGNTIYF. The CDR3 DNA reads TGCGCCAGCAGCTTTTTGGGGGGTTCGGGAAACACCATATATTTT. The chain couples TRBV5-1 to TRBJ1-3; a weak D match, TRBD1 (5 bases). CDR3 length: 15 residues. The germline CDR1 and CDR2 sequences are SGHRS and YFSETQ. V lost 2 bases to trimming and J lost 4 bases, with 13 bases between them.

The V and J genes are TRBV28 and TRBJ2-1; D remains ambiguous. The V end lost 7 bases, the J end lost 5 bases, and 6 bases lay between the germline ends. The CDR3 is 11 amino acids. Looked up from germline, CDR1 is MDHEN and CDR2 is SYDVKM. CDR3 amino acids: CASTGNNEQFF. CDR3 coding DNA: TGTGCCAGCACTGGCAACAATGAGCAGTTCTTC.

The chain links TRBV19 to TRBJ2-5; D perhaps matches TRBD2 (5 bases). The CDR3 spans 13 residues. CDR1 and CDR2 from the germline V gene are LNHDA and SQIVND (reference sequence). V was trimmed by 5 bases and J by 2 bases, leaving 9 bases between them. The CDR3 coding sequence is TGTGCCAGTAGTCGAGGGAGACAAGAGACCCAGTACTTC. It specifies CASSRGRQETQYF.

This clone has more than one count but fewer than ten. The V call is TRBV6-1, the J call TRBJ1-1, with D possibly matching TRBD1 (5 bases). Trimming pared 3 bases from V and 5 bases from J, leaving 7 bases between. Per germline, CDR1 MNHNS and CDR2 SASEGT. CDR3 size: 12 residues. As DNA, the CDR3 is TGTGCCAGCAGTGAGGGGGGAACTGAAGCTTTCTTT. This gives the protein CASSEGGTEAFF.

The V call is TRBV9, the J call TRBJ2-7, with a weak D call TRBD1 (6 bases). V shed 2 bases and J shed 0 bases, with 12 bases lying between them. CDR3 size: 15 residues. Germline CDR1 is SGDLS and CDR2 is YYNGEE. The CDR3 protein is CASSVLGDTSYEQYF. In DNA form, the CDR3 reads TGTGCCAGCAGCGTCCTAGGGGACACCTCCTACGAGCAGTACTTC.

V and J are TRBV7-9 and TRBJ2-2; D is possibly TRBD2 (6 bases). The CDR3 contains 15 residues. V lost 1 base to trimming and J lost 6 bases, with 12 bases between them. The germline V gene encodes CDR1 SEHNR and CDR2 FQNEAQ (reference sequence). CDR3 sequence: CASSLGQGGPGELFF. The CDR3 bases are TGTGCCAGCAGCTTAGGGCAGGGAGGCCCCGGGGAGCTGTTTTTT. Drawing the rest from reference TRBV7-9 and TRBJ2-2, the complete variable domain is DTGVSQNPRHKITKRGQNVTFRCDPISEHNRLYWYRQTLGQGPEFLTYFQNEAQLEKSRLLSDRFSAERPKGSFSTLEIQRTEQGDSAMYLCASSLGQGGPGELFFGEGSRLTVL.

The CDR3 loop is CASSTGGLYEQYF. The CDR3 DNA reads as TGCGCCAGCAGCACCGGCGGGTTGTACGAGCAGTACTTC. The chain has TRBV5-1 and TRBJ2-7, with D perhaps matching TRBD2 (5 bases). In germline, CDR1 is SGHRS, CDR2 YFSETQ. Trimming left V 4 bases short and J 4 bases short, with 12 bases between. The CDR3 extends over 13 amino acids.

This sequence joins TRBV27 and TRBJ1-6; TRBD1 is a possible D gene (6 bases). CDR3 length equals 14 residues. V lost 4 bases to trimming and J lost 10 bases, with 14 bases between them. Germline V lookup: CDR1 MNHEY, CDR2 SMNVEV (reference sequence). The CDR3 here is CASSSWDNSSPLHF. Written as DNA, the CDR3 is TGTGCCAGCAGTTCTTGGGACAACAGCTCACCCCTCCACTTT.

A single count supports this clone. The chain employs TRBV10-3 and TRBJ1-1; 7 bases agree with TRBD1. Trimming took 3 bases from V and 1 from J; bases not matched to a gene: 8. Germline V gene lookup returns CDR1 ENHRY and CDR2 SYGVKD. This CDR3 comprises 16 residues. The CDR3 region has the DNA TGTGCCATCAGTGAAGACTTCGACAGGGCGAACACTGAAGCTTTCTTT. This gives the protein CAISEDFDRANTEAFF.

The chain is built from TRBV10-1 and TRBJ2-3; D is uncertain. The V and J ends lost 4 bases and 3 bases respectively, with 8 bases between them. The germline CDR1 and CDR2 sequences are WNHNN and SYGVQD (reference sequence). The CDR3 is made up of 13 amino acids. CDR3 nucleotides: TGCGCCAGCAGTGCTTCACTTACAGATACGCAGTATTTT. As protein: CASSASLTDTQYF.

This clone came up once. J is TRBJ2-5 and V is TRBV30; a possible D gene is TRBD2 (6 bases). The J call may be faulty, since TRBJ2-7 better matches the DNA end. This CDR3 has 14 residues. Germline loops: CDR1 GTSNPN, CDR2 SVGIG (reference sequence). The CDR3 DNA reads as TGTGCCTGGAGTGTAGGCGGGACTTCCTACGAGCAGTACTTC. Translation gives CAWSVGGTSYEQYF.

With respect to this clone: An end of the junction differs from the germline gene, which may be a read error. V is TRBV6-4 and J is TRBJ1-1; no clear D. The CDR3 sequence is 13 residues long. CDR1 is MRHNA, CDR2 SNTAGT, per germline. CDR3 in amino acids: CASSVSQNAEAFF. CDR3 sequence (DNA): TGTGCCAGCAGTGTTTCACAGAACGCTGAAGCTTTCTTT.

The CDR3 spells CSARTIGEQFF. In nucleotides, the CDR3 is TGCAGTGCTAGGACAATCGGTGAGCAGTTCTTC. The J gene is TRBJ2-1, the V gene TRBV20-1, with D uncertain. Germline values: CDR1 DFQATT, CDR2 SNEGSKA (reference sequence). V was shortened by 3 bases and J by 9 bases, with 9 bases between the two germline ends. The CDR3 extends over 11 amino acids.

The rearrangement uses TRBV6-1 and TRBJ2-2; no definite D call. With 4 bases removed from V and 5 bases from J, the gap between germline ends came to 8 bases. Germline-derived CDR1 and CDR2 are MNHNS and SASEGT. The CDR3 runs to 13 residues. CDR3 residues: CASSGALTGELFF. CDR3 nucleotides: TGTGCCAGCAGTGGAGCTCTTACCGGGGAGCTGTTTTTT.

This clone has only a few counts. The same CDR3 also results from other DNA sequences found in this sample. The chain recombines TRBV5-1 with TRBJ1-4, with D possibly matching TRBD1 (5 bases). Trimming stripped 3 bases from V and 0 bases from J, with 12 bases between. Per germline, CDR1 SGHRS and CDR2 YFSETQ. The CDR3 is 16 amino acids. In DNA, the CDR3 is TGCGCCAGCAGCTCCACCGGGACTGCAACTAATGAAAAACTGTTTTTT. Residues: CASSSTGTATNEKLFF.

The rearrangement uses TRBV28 and TRBJ1-1, with TRBD1 matching 8 bases. The CDR3 length is 15 residues. V dropped 2 bases and J dropped 4; count of bases not matched to a gene: 6. The germline CDR1 and CDR2 sequences are MDHEN and SYDVKM. The CDR3 reads CASSLVDRESTEAFF. CDR3 in DNA: TGTGCCAGCAGTTTAGTGGACAGGGAGTCCACTGAAGCTTTCTTT.

The gene calls are TRBV10-3 and TRBJ2-1, with 9 bases fitting TRBD2. J was trimmed by 14 bases and V by 3 bases; bases with no gene match: 8. Per germline, CDR1 ENHRY and CDR2 SYGVKD. The CDR3 loop spans 13 amino acids. Written as DNA, the CDR3 is TGTGCCATCAGTGAATCTAGCGGGACTAATAAGTTCTTC. It yields the protein CAISESSGTNKFF.

V and J are TRBV5-1 and TRBJ2-1, with a tentative D call TRBD1 (5 bases). Trimming left V 5 bases short and J 6 bases short, with 18 bases between. Per the germline V gene, CDR1 is SGHRS and CDR2 is YFSETQ. This CDR3 region has 15 residues. The CDR3 DNA reads as TGCGCCAGCAGTAAGGGGAATTCCTACCCCAATGAGCAGTTCTTC. Protein sequence: CASSKGNSYPNEQFF.

V is TRBV5-1 and J is TRBJ1-3; TRBD1 is a possible D gene (6 bases). This CDR3 has 15 amino acids. Trimming removed 1 base at V and 0 bases at J, with 8 bases between. Germline CDR1 reads SGHRS; CDR2 reads YFSETQ. The CDR3 region is CASSLQGRSGNTIYF. In DNA form, the CDR3 reads TGCGCCAGCAGCTTGCAGGGGCGCTCTGGAAACACCATATATTTT. The full variable domain, its missing parts supplied by reference TRBV5-1 and TRBJ1-3, is KAGVTQTPRYLIKTRGQQVTLSCSPISGHRSVSWYQQTPGQGLQFLFEYFSETQRNKGNFPGRFSGRQFSNSRSEMNVSTLELGDSALYLCASSLQGRSGNTIYFGEGSWLTVV.